This TCR beta chain appears in the sequencing data of a study of blood T cell repertoires in COVID-19. Method: immunoSEQ multiplex PCR; TCRdb's copy keeps in-frame clones and lacks some. The table includes some 48,000 clones, roughly nine tenths detected once. The V gene end was trimmed by 7 bases and the J gene end by 3 bases; junction bases not matched to a gene: 6. Germline CDR1 reads SNHLY; CDR2 reads FYNNEI. The CDR3 extends over 15 amino acids. Sequenced: peripheral blood. The receptor was isolated from a woman older than 75 with acute or convalescent COVID-19. This chain connects TRBV2 to TRBJ2-3; 11 positions agree with TRBD2. The CDR3 is CASKASGGFTDTQYF. CDR3 DNA: TGTGCCAGCAAAGCTAGCGGGGGGTTTACAGATACGCAGTATTTT.